Each of the 30 T cell receptor beta chains below was sequenced from the same sample in a study of blood T cell repertoires in COVID-19. The data were produced by immunoSEQ multiplex PCR, yet TCRdb's version contains in-frame clones alone and is incomplete. Here the sample spans approximately 49,000 clones, roughly 82% being singletons. The sequenced sample was peripheral blood. These receptors originate from a woman aged 60-75 years with acute or convalescent COVID-19.

The chain is built from TRBV11-2 and TRBJ1-1; TRBD1 matches at 7 bases. CDR1 is SGHAT, CDR2 FQNNGV, per germline. V gave up 3 bases and J gave up 5 bases; unmatched junction bases: 12. The CDR3 covers 16 residues. CDR3 DNA sequence: TGTGCCAGCAGCTTTTCTGGGACAGACGTATGGACTGAAGCTTTCTTT. Its protein is CASSFSGTDVWTEAFF.

This chain links TRBV5-1 with TRBJ2-1, with a weak D call TRBD1 (7 bases). CDR1 SGHRS and CDR2 YFSETQ come from the germline V gene. The V end lost 2 bases, the J end lost 7 bases, and 19 bases lay between the germline ends. The CDR3 loop spans 16 amino acids. The CDR3 bases are TGCGCCAGCAGCTTCGACGGGAGACAGGGTTTAAATGAGCAGTTCTTC. This gives the protein CASSFDGRQGLNEQFF.

The V and J genes are TRBV11-2 and TRBJ1-1; D is uncertain. The CDR3 runs to 13 residues. V lost 3 bases and J lost 7, with 12 bases in between. The germline V gene has CDR1 SGHAT and CDR2 FQNNGV. The CDR3 is CASSFRGSDEAFF. For the CDR3, the DNA is TGTGCCAGCAGCTTTAGAGGTTCGGATGAAGCTTTCTTT. The full variable domain, in which reference TRBV11-2 and TRBJ1-1 provide the parts outside the CDR3, is EAGVAQSPRYKIIEKRQSVAFWCNPISGHATLYWYQQILGQGPKLLIQFQNNGVVDDSQLPKDRFSAERLKGVDSTLKIQPAKLEDSAVYLCASSFRGSDEAFFGQGTRLTVV.

The rearrangement links TRBV28 to TRBJ1-1, with 12 bases matching TRBD1. V was clipped by 4 bases and J by 1 base; unmatched bases: 13. Looked up from germline, CDR1 is MDHEN and CDR2 is SYDVKM. The CDR3 spans 19 residues. The CDR3 protein is CASSSRHAGTGGRNTEAFF. The CDR3 DNA reads as TGTGCCAGCAGTTCCCGTCACGCCGGGACAGGGGGCCGGAACACTGAAGCTTTCTTT.

This chain uses TRBV7-6 with TRBJ1-1, with no clear D. From germline, CDR1 is SGHVS and CDR2 FNYEAQ. This CDR3 region has 13 residues. With 3 bases removed from V and 1 base from J, the gap between germline ends came to 6 bases. The CDR3 loop reads CASSFARNTEAFF. CDR3 bases: TGTGCCAGCAGCTTTGCGCGGAACACTGAAGCTTTCTTT.

The chain employs TRBV5-1 and TRBJ1-2; D is undetermined. The CDR3 length is 13 residues. V shed 4 bases and J shed 4 bases, with 11 bases lying between them. Germline CDR1 is SGHRS and CDR2 is YFSETQ. Written as DNA, the CDR3 is TGCGCCAGCAGCAATCAAGCTCTCTATGGCTACACCTTC. This encodes CASSNQALYGYTF.

V usage is TRBV5-1 and J usage is TRBJ2-2, with 9 bases matching TRBD2. The V gene's germline CDR1 is SGHRS and CDR2 YFSETQ. V shed 0 bases and J 6 bases; nucleotides not matched to a gene: 6. The CDR3 loop spans 16 amino acids. In nucleotides, the CDR3 is TGCGCCAGCAGCTTGGGATTTAGCGGGAGCCCCGGGGAGCTGTTTTTT. Protein sequence: CASSLGFSGSPGELFF.

There are a few counts of this clone. This rearrangement joins TRBV5-4 to TRBJ1-1; 7 bases are shared with TRBD1. Germline values: CDR1 SGHNT, CDR2 YYREEE (reference sequence). The J segment lost 0 bases and the V segment lost 5 bases, leaving 4 bases of the junction unmatched. The CDR3 runs 14 residues. The CDR3 DNA sequence: TGTGCCAGCAGGACGACAGGGTTGAACACTGAAGCTTTCTTT. It translates to CASRTTGLNTEAFF.

The chain couples TRBV5-1 to TRBJ1-1, with a tentative D call TRBD1 (6 bases). The CDR3 contains 13 residues. CDR1 is SGHRS, CDR2 YFSETQ, per germline. V lost 4 bases, J lost 7 bases, and 14 bases lay in between. The CDR3 region is CASSHRDRSEAFF. Here the CDR3 DNA reads TGCGCCAGCAGCCACCGCGACAGGAGTGAAGCTTTCTTT.

The gene calls are TRBV5-1 and TRBJ2-1, with D tentatively TRBD2 (7 bases). V gave up 4 bases and J gave up 8 bases, with 13 bases separating them. The germline CDR1 and CDR2 sequences are SGHRS and YFSETQ. The CDR3 covers 13 residues. The CDR3 sequence is CASSEGGSDEQFF. The CDR3 DNA reads as TGCGCCAGCAGCGAGGGGGGGTCCGATGAGCAGTTCTTC.

V is TRBV19 and J is TRBJ2-7; a weak D match, TRBD2 (5 bases). The germline gives CDR1 LNHDA, CDR2 SQIVND (reference sequence). The V and J ends lost 4 bases and 2 bases respectively, with 12 bases between them. CDR3 size: 14 residues. The CDR3 sequence is CASSKSGNAYEQYF. Written as DNA, the CDR3 is TGTGCCAGTAGTAAATCCGGGAACGCCTACGAGCAGTACTTC.

The V call is TRBV7-3, the J call TRBJ2-2; 11 bases line up with TRBD1. The germline gives CDR1 SGHTA, CDR2 FQGTGA. The CDR3 has 16 amino acids. The J segment lost 5 bases and the V segment lost 3 bases, leaving 5 bases of the junction unmatched. The CDR3 spells CASSFFRDRGTGELFF. The DNA for the CDR3 is TGTGCCAGCAGCTTTTTCCGGGACAGGGGGACCGGGGAGCTGTTTTTT.

J is TRBJ1-1 and V is TRBV29-1; possible D gene TRBD1, 5 bases. The CDR3 consists of 14 residues. Trimming cost V 3 bases and J 4 bases, with 15 bases left between them. From germline, CDR1 is SQVTM and CDR2 ANQGSEA. As DNA, the CDR3 is TGCAGCGTTGACCCATGGGGGGGTGGCACTGAAGCTTTCTTT. Its protein product is CSVDPWGGGTEAFF.

This chain links TRBV7-4 with TRBJ1-4; maybe TRBD1 (5 bases). Looked up from germline, CDR1 is SGHVT and CDR2 is SQSDAQ. The CDR3 consists of 17 residues. The germline V and J ends were trimmed by 6 bases and 0 bases, with 17 bases remaining between them. The CDR3 spells CASRGDSRKTTNEKLFF. The CDR3 coding sequence is TGTGCCAGCAGGGGGGACTCCAGGAAAACAACTAATGAAAAACTGTTTTTT.

This chain joins TRBV12-3 or TRBV12-4 and TRBJ1-2; 7 nucleotides align to TRBD1. CDR3 length: 13 residues. V lost 6 bases and J lost 6; bases outside the gene matches: 7. The CDR3 protein is CASSRQGEHGYTF. Written as DNA, the CDR3 is TGTGCCAGCAGCCGCCAGGGGGAGCATGGCTACACCTTC.

This clone has a single count. The chain couples TRBV6-5 to TRBJ2-5; D might be TRBD1 (5 bases). V dropped 2 bases and J dropped 7 bases, with 11 bases sitting between them. In germline, CDR1 is MNHEY, CDR2 SVGAGI. The CDR3 length is 13 residues. CDR3 bases: TGTGCCAGCAGTTACGGGGCCTCAGGGACCCAGTACTTC. It encodes CASSYGASGTQYF.

The chain carries TRBV6-6 and TRBJ2-5, with TRBD2 as a possible D gene (6 bases). CDR1 and CDR2 from the germline V gene are MNHNY and SVGAGI (reference sequence). V lost 8 bases and J lost 6, with 25 bases in between. This CDR3 is built from 16 residues. CDR3 nucleotides: TGTGCCAGCGAGGAGGGATGGGGTAGTATCACGAAGACCCAGTACTTC. This codes for CASEEGWGSITKTQYF.

In this sample, this clone turned up once. The chain combines TRBV28 with TRBJ2-7; D may be TRBD1 (6 bases). This CDR3 is 12 amino acids long. Germline V gene lookup returns CDR1 MDHEN and CDR2 SYDVKM. The germline V and J ends were trimmed by 5 bases and 6 bases, with 11 bases remaining between them. CDR3 DNA: TGTGCCAGCAGTACCTACAGGGTCGAGCAGTACTTC. This translates into CASSTYRVEQYF. The whole variable domain, remainder taken from reference TRBV28 and TRBJ2-7, is DVKVTQSSRYLVKRTGEKVFLECVQDMDHENMFWYRQDPGLGLRLIYFSYDVKMKEKGDIPEGYSVSREKKERFSLILESASTNQTSMYLCASSTYRVEQYFGPGTRLTVT.

The chain carries TRBV3-1 (or the pseudogene TRBV3-2) and TRBJ2-1; TRBD2 aligns across 8 bases. V shed 6 bases, J shed 7 bases, and the junction held 5 bases outside the gene matches. CDR1 and CDR2 (germline): LGHDT, YNNKEL (reference sequence). The CDR3 is 13 amino acids. DNA for the CDR3: TGTGCCAGCAGTGGGACTAGTGAAAATGAGCAGTTCTTC. Protein product: CASSGTSENEQFF.

The chain has TRBV18 and TRBJ1-5; 9 bases agree with TRBD1. The germline V gene has CDR1 KGHSH and CDR2 LQKENI. V was clipped by 0 bases and J by 4 bases; unmatched bases: 1. The CDR3 length is 15 residues. The CDR3 loop reads CASSPPGTGNQPQHF. CDR3 bases: TGTGCCAGCTCACCACCAGGGACAGGGAATCAGCCCCAGCATTTT. Based on the CDR3 plus reference TRBV18 and TRBJ1-5, the full variable domain is NAGVMQNPRHLVRRRGQEARLRCSPMKGHSHVYWYRQLPEEGLKFMVYLQKENIIDESGMPKERFSAEFPKEGPSILRIQQVVRGDSAAYFCASSPPGTGNQPQHFGDGTRLSIL.

The J gene is TRBJ1-1, the V gene TRBV18; the match to TRBD1 covers 7 bases. Germline V CDR1 and CDR2: KGHSH, LQKENI. The CDR3 covers 14 residues. With V trimmed by 2 bases and J by 8 bases, 8 bases remained unmatched. CDR3 DNA sequence: TGTGCCAGCTCACCAGTTTCGAGGGGGCAGGAAGCTTTCTTT. Residues: CASSPVSRGQEAFF.

The chain combines TRBV18 with TRBJ1-3; 9 bases agree with TRBD1. The CDR3 sequence is 14 residues long. V was clipped by 4 bases and J by 4 bases; unmatched bases: 2. Per germline, CDR1 KGHSH and CDR2 LQKENI. The CDR3 reads CASSRTGVGNTIYF. The CDR3 DNA reads as TGTGCCAGCTCACGGACAGGGGTAGGAAACACCATATATTTT.

The CDR3 spells CASSLDPGPLNTEAFF. In DNA form, the CDR3 reads TGTGCCAGCAGCTTGGATCCAGGGCCTTTGAACACTGAAGCTTTCTTT. The chain combines TRBV5-5 with TRBJ1-1; TRBD1 is a possible D gene (5 bases). The CDR3 has 16 residues. V shed 0 bases and J shed 0 bases, with 12 bases lying between them. Germline loops: CDR1 SGHKS, CDR2 YYEKEE (reference sequence).

The V call is TRBV10-1, the J call TRBJ2-3, with 10 bases that match TRBD1. The CDR3 is 14 residues long. After removal of 6 bases from V and 5 bases from J, the junction contained 5 bases not matched to a gene. Germline values: CDR1 WNHNN, CDR2 SYGVQD (reference sequence). CDR3: CASRAGTGEDTQYF. In DNA form, the CDR3 reads TGCGCCAGCAGGGCCGGGACAGGGGAAGATACGCAGTATTTT.

A word on this clone: A read error may account for a junction end that differs from germline. The CDR3 region has the DNA TGTGCCAGCACCCAACTAGCACACGCGGGTGAAAAACTGTTTTTT. This encodes CASTQLAHAGEKLFF. The chain carries TRBV3-1 (or the pseudogene TRBV3-2) and TRBJ1-4; no firm D call. Germline-derived CDR1 and CDR2 are LGHDT and YNNKEL (reference sequence). The CDR3 consists of 15 residues.

The chain links TRBV5-1 to TRBJ1-1; weak D call: TRBD1 (5 bases). This CDR3 spans 16 amino acids. Germline V gives CDR1 SGHRS, CDR2 YFSETQ. Trimming pared 4 bases from V and 0 bases from J, leaving 16 bases between. As DNA, the CDR3 is TGCGCCAGCAGCAACGTGGGGCGGCAGTTGAACACTGAAGCTTTCTTT. Its translation: CASSNVGRQLNTEAFF.

This rearrangement joins TRBV11-3 to TRBJ2-1; D is unclear. The CDR3 has 12 amino acids. The germline V gene has CDR1 SGHNT and CDR2 YENEEA. V gave up 0 bases and J gave up 10 bases, with 7 bases separating them. CDR3 sequence (DNA): TGTGCCAGCAGCTTAGATGCGGCAGAGCAGTTCTTC. It encodes CASSLDAAEQFF.

This rearrangement joins TRBV19 to TRBJ2-1; 14 nucleotides match TRBD2. This CDR3 is 19 amino acids long. V dropped 10 bases and J dropped 1; count of bases not matched to a gene: 15. Germline V CDR1 and CDR2: LNHDA, SQIVND (reference sequence). DNA for the CDR3: TGTGCCACCCAGAGTGGGGGGACTAGCGGGGGCCTTTCCTACAATGAGCAGTTCTTC. Translation: CATQSGGTSGGLSYNEQFF.

The rearrangement links TRBV6-5 to TRBJ1-1; D call uncertain. CDR1 and CDR2 from the germline V gene are MNHEY and SVGAGI. The CDR3 is made up of 14 amino acids. Trimming took off 6 bases at V and 1 base at J, with 12 bases between the two ends. The CDR3 nucleotides read TGTGCCAGCAGCAAAAAGGGAGGGAACACTGAAGCTTTCTTT. Residues: CASSKKGGNTEAFF.

V usage is TRBV12-3 or TRBV12-4 and J usage is TRBJ1-1; no reliable D call. This CDR3 region has 12 residues. V was cut by 2 bases and J by 5 bases, with 6 bases left in between. The CDR3 spells CASSLTSTEAFF. The CDR3 region has the DNA TGTGCCAGCAGTTTAACAAGTACTGAAGCTTTCTTT.